A selection of T cell receptor beta chains follows, all from one sample in a study of regulatory T cells. Some clones are missing from TCRdb's copy, which holds only in-frame ones; the method was immunoSEQ multiplex PCR. This table has approximately 40,000 clones, 89% appearing once. The sample was conventional CD4+ T cells sorted from blood. These TCRs come from a person between 18 and 35 years old with CD3G deficiency. Both conserved end residues are part of each CDR3. D genes are given only for firm matches. The listing skips clone size in some rows; elsewhere it reads once, few, many or a size class.

>TRBV6-1|TRBJ2-2|.|.
TGTGCCAGCAGTGAAGCGCGACCATCGGGCACCGGGGAGCTGTTTTTT
CASSEARPSGTGELFF
>TRBV28|TRBJ2-7|.|.
TGTGCCAGCAGTTTGGCGGGTTACGAGCAGTACTTC
CASSLAGYEQYF
>TRBV20-1|TRBJ1-1|.|once
TGCAGTGCTTGGGCCGGGGCTGAAGCTTTCTTT
CSAWAGAEAFF
>TRBV5-1|TRBJ1-1|.|.
TGCGCCAGCAGCTTGGTCGGGGACACTGAAGCTTTCTTT
CASSLVGDTEAFF
>TRBV5-1|TRBJ2-1|.|few
TGCGCCAGCAGCTTGGGAGGTTCCCGGGGCTCAGAGCAGTTCTTC
CASSLGGSRGSEQFF
>TRBV6-1|TRBJ2-7|.|once
TGTGCCAGCAGCAAGGGTTTGCGAGTCGAGCAGTACTTC
CASSKGLRVEQYF
>TRBV18|TRBJ2-1|TRBD2|.
TGTGCCAGCTCGCAGGGAAGGGAGGGCCGCGAGCAGTTCTTC
CASSQGREGREQFF
>TRBV6-1|TRBJ1-1|.|.
TGTGCCAGCATTCCGGGCCCTGCTTGGGGCCGGGCTTTCTTT
CASIPGPAWGRAFF
>TRBV30|TRBJ2-2|.|.
TGTGCCTGGAGTCTAGCCGGGACGGCGAACACCGGGGAGCTGTTTTTT
CAWSLAGTANTGELFF
>TRBV6-1|TRBJ1-1|.|.
TGTGCCAGCAGTGATCAACGACAGCGGCAGACTGAAGCTTTCTTT
CASSDQRQRQTEAFF